The 28 T cell receptor beta chains listed next were all sequenced from one sample in a study of T cell clonotyping in hematopoietic cell transplantation. Time point here: recipient sample about 28 days before transplant, after cytoreduction. Method: immunoSEQ multiplex PCR; TCRdb's copy keeps in-frame clones and lacks some. Here the sample spans about 41,000 clones, around 84% being singletons. The sample here was peripheral blood mononuclear cells, taken before stem cell transplant. The receptors stem from a man aged 55 to 69 with acute myeloid leukemia. Some clones in this sample may be carry-over from other donors' samples.

This clone was picked up one time. The chain recombines TRBV28 with TRBJ2-3, with D possibly called TRBD1 or TRBD2 (5 bases each). This CDR3 has 15 amino acids. V was shortened by 7 bases and J by 0 bases, with 14 bases between the two germline ends. Germline V gives CDR1 MDHEN, CDR2 SYDVKM. CDR3 DNA: TGTGCCAGCACCGGACCGGGACGGAGCACAGATACGCAGTATTTT. Its translation is CASTGPGRSTDTQYF.

The chain joins TRBV30 to TRBJ1-6; TRBD1 matches at 7 bases. The germline V gene has CDR1 GTSNPN and CDR2 SVGIG (reference sequence). V lost 5 bases, J lost 13 bases, and 14 bases stayed unmatched. The CDR3 runs 14 residues. CDR3 loop: CAWVQGRSLRPLHF. The DNA of the CDR3 is TGTGCCTGGGTACAGGGGCGCTCCTTGCGCCCCCTCCACTTT. Combining the CDR3 with reference TRBV30 and TRBJ1-6 gives the whole variable domain SQTIHQWPATLVQPVGSPLSLECTVEGTSNPNLYWYRQAAGRGLQLLFYSVGIGQISSEVPQNLSASRPQDRQFILSSKKLLLSDSGFYLCAWVQGRSLRPLHFGNGTRLTVT.

This rearrangement joins TRBV4-2 to TRBJ1-2, with D unclear. Germline assignment: CDR1 LGHNA and CDR2 YNFKEQ. This CDR3 is built from 14 residues. V lost 0 bases and J 4 bases, leaving 9 bases between the germline ends. The DNA for the CDR3 is TGTGCCAGCAGCCAAGATAGGACCTCCTATGGCTACACCTTC. The encoded protein is CASSQDRTSYGYTF.

This clone was seen only a few times. The chain is built from TRBV7-2 and TRBJ2-3, with D possibly TRBD2 on 6 matching bases. V lost 7 bases and J lost 4, with 15 bases in between. The CDR3 has 14 residues. Germline loops: CDR1 SGHTA, CDR2 FQGNSA. CDR3 loop: CASNLNRGSDTQYF. CDR3 DNA: TGTGCCAGCAACCTCAACCGGGGGTCAGATACGCAGTATTTT.

The DNA for the CDR3 is TGTGCCAGCAGCCCCAGGGACAGGGGAAACACCGGGGAGCTGTTTTTT. Translation: CASSPRDRGNTGELFF. The chain couples TRBV7-3 to TRBJ2-2, with 10 bases fitting TRBD1. Germline V lookup: CDR1 SGHTA, CDR2 FQGTGA. The CDR3 sequence is 16 residues long. The J segment lost 2 bases and the V segment lost 5 bases, leaving 5 bases of the junction unmatched.

The chain has TRBV2 and TRBJ2-7; 8 bases align to TRBD1. After removal of 5 bases from V and 8 bases from J, the junction contained 8 bases not matched to a gene. Germline V gene sequence: CDR1 SNHLY, CDR2 FYNNEI. The CDR3 sequence is 13 residues long. This chain's CDR3 is CASSSDRGRKQYF. The CDR3 DNA is TGTGCCAGCAGTAGTGACAGGGGAAGGAAGCAGTACTTC.

The rearrangement links TRBV27 to TRBJ1-6; no clear D. The germline V gene has CDR1 MNHEY and CDR2 SMNVEV (reference sequence). V lost 5 bases and J 7 bases, leaving 15 bases between the germline ends. This CDR3 is built from 15 residues. The CDR3 loop reads CASSVRVFVNSPLHF. CDR3 nucleotides: TGTGCCAGCAGTGTCCGGGTTTTCGTAAATTCACCCCTCCACTTT.

The rearrangement uses TRBV5-4 and TRBJ1-1, with D hard to call. V was cut by 4 bases and J by 1 base, with 8 bases left in between. Germline V gene lookup returns CDR1 SGHNT and CDR2 YYREEE (reference sequence). The CDR3 is 13 amino acids. This chain's CDR3 is CASSLTANTEAFF. DNA for the CDR3: TGTGCCAGCAGCCTCACAGCGAACACTGAAGCTTTCTTT. The full variable domain, in which reference TRBV5-4 and TRBJ1-1 provide the parts outside the CDR3, is ETGVTQSPTHLIKTRGQQVTLRCSSQSGHNTVSWYQQALGQGPQFIFQYYREEENGRGNFPPRFSGLQFPNYSSELNVNALELDDSALYLCASSLTANTEAFFGQGTRLTVV.

A single count supports this clone. This chain joins TRBV23-1 and TRBJ2-2; 8 nucleotides match TRBD1. TRBV23-1 is an ORF, with its function uncertain. V shed 0 bases, J shed 1 base, and the junction held 13 bases outside the gene matches. The CDR3 runs to 20 residues. Here the CDR3 DNA reads TGCGCCAGCAGTCAATCTCGCAGGGACAGGACAACCCAGAACACCGGGGAGCTGTTTTTT. Translated, it gives CASSQSRRDRTTQNTGELFF.

This chain uses TRBV30 with TRBJ1-1; D might be TRBD1 (6 bases). Deletions cut 7 bases from V and 1 base from J, with 19 bases between. CDR3 length: 15 residues. CDR1 is GTSNPN and CDR2 is SVGIG in the germline V gene (reference sequence). In DNA form, the CDR3 reads TGTGCCTTACTACAGGGACACGCCCCGAACACTGAAGCTTTCTTT. This codes for CALLQGHAPNTEAFF.

This chain joins TRBV19 and TRBJ2-7; 9 positions agree with TRBD1. From germline, CDR1 is LNHDA and CDR2 SQIVND (reference sequence). CDR3 length: 15 residues. The V segment lost 3 bases and the J segment 7 bases; nucleotides outside the gene matches: 10. In nucleotides, the CDR3 is TGTGCCAGTAGTATGAAGGGGACAGGGACTCAAGAGCAGTACTTC. Its translation: CASSMKGTGTQEQYF.

This clone was seen only once. This chain uses TRBV4-2 with TRBJ1-6, with unresolved D. CDR1 and CDR2 from the germline V gene are LGHNA and YNFKEQ. The CDR3 has 15 amino acids. Trimming took 0 bases from V and 10 from J, leaving 13 bases between them. The CDR3 sequence is CASSQDLQKKSPLHF. CDR3 nucleotide sequence: TGTGCCAGCAGCCAAGATTTACAAAAAAAATCACCCCTCCACTTT.

The chain uses TRBV19 and TRBJ1-5, with TRBD1 matching 9 bases. V lost 9 bases and J lost 4; bases outside the gene matches: 1. Looked up from germline, CDR1 is LNHDA and CDR2 is SQIVND (reference sequence). The CDR3 has 12 amino acids. CDR3 coding DNA: TGTGCCAGCGGGACAGGGAATCAGCCCCAGCATTTT. Encoded protein: CASGTGNQPQHF.

The chain combines TRBV28 with TRBJ1-5, with 8 nucleotides matching TRBD1. The germline CDR1 and CDR2 sequences are MDHEN and SYDVKM. V was pared by 6 bases and J by 4 bases, with 8 bases of the junction left unmatched. CDR3 size: 15 residues. The CDR3 protein is CASRTGAPQNQPQHF. The CDR3 coding sequence is TGTGCCAGCAGGACAGGGGCCCCACAGAATCAGCCCCAGCATTTT.

This clone was counted a few times. The CDR3 loop reads CASSLTGRRFF. The CDR3, as DNA: TGTGCCAGCAGTCTCACAGGGCGACGCTTCTTT. The chain has TRBV25-1 and TRBJ1-1, with a tentative D call TRBD1 (6 bases). Germline V CDR1 and CDR2: MGHDK, SYGVNS. The CDR3 is 11 amino acids. V was pared by 5 bases and J by 14 bases, with 15 bases between. The whole variable domain, filled in from reference TRBV25-1 and TRBJ1-1, reads EADIYQTPRYLVIGTGKKITLECSQTMGHDKMYWYQQDPGMELHLIHYSYGVNSTEKGDLSSESTVSRIRTEHFPLTLESARPSHTSQYLCASSLTGRRFFGQGTRLTVV.

The chain has TRBV28 and TRBJ1-5; 8 bases are shared with TRBD1. The CDR3 is 14 amino acids. V was clipped by 2 bases and J by 5 bases; unmatched bases: 2. Germline V gene sequence: CDR1 MDHEN, CDR2 SYDVKM. The CDR3 nucleotides are TGTGCCAGCAGTTTAATGGACAGGGATCAGCCCCAGCATTTT. Translating it yields CASSLMDRDQPQHF. The variable domain in full, with the rest retrieved from reference TRBV28 and TRBJ1-5, is DVKVTQSSRYLVKRTGEKVFLECVQDMDHENMFWYRQDPGLGLRLIYFSYDVKMKEKGDIPEGYSVSREKKERFSLILESASTNQTSMYLCASSLMDRDQPQHFGDGTRLSIL.

In its sample, this clone was seen once. The CDR3 nucleotides are TGTGCCAGCAGCACAGAGGGCCAGCCCCAGCATTTT. Amino acid sequence: CASSTEGQPQHF. The chain has TRBV7-2 and TRBJ1-5, with D hard to call. Trimming took 5 bases from V and 7 from J, leaving 9 bases between them. Germline V gene lookup returns CDR1 SGHTA and CDR2 FQGNSA. This CDR3 is 12 amino acids long.

The chain joins TRBV5-1 to TRBJ2-7, with 7 bases matching TRBD1. In germline, CDR1 is SGHRS, CDR2 YFSETQ. The V and J ends lost 4 bases and 6 bases, in that order; junction bases with no gene match: 10. This CDR3 is built from 14 residues. CDR3 sequence (DNA): TGCGCCAGCAGCAGCGCCACAGGGGCGGGCGAGCAGTACTTC. Translating gives CASSSATGAGEQYF.

V and J are TRBV7-6 and TRBJ2-7, with 9 bases aligning to TRBD1. Germline CDR1 reads SGHVS; CDR2 reads FNYEAQ. J gave up 1 base and V 1 base, and 17 bases lay outside the gene matches. The CDR3 sequence is 20 residues long. CDR3 in amino acids: CASSLGAGTGPLQPSYEQYF. CDR3 DNA: TGTGCCAGCAGCTTAGGTGCCGGGACAGGGCCATTACAACCTTCCTACGAGCAGTACTTC.

V is TRBV7-2 and J is TRBJ2-7, with D possibly being TRBD1 (6 bases). The germline CDR1 and CDR2 sequences are SGHTA and FQGNSA. This CDR3 contains 13 residues. Trimming removed 1 base at V and 6 bases at J, with 10 bases between. CDR3 coding DNA: TGTGCCAGCAGCTTAGACAGGGTTACCGAGCAGTACTTC. Its translation: CASSLDRVTEQYF.

The rearrangement uses TRBV2 and TRBJ1-5; D uncertain. Germline CDR1 SNHLY, CDR2 FYNNEI. The CDR3 extends over 15 amino acids. The V and J ends lost 3 bases and 5 bases respectively, with 14 bases between them. The CDR3 loop reads CASSEGPGGYQPQHF. CDR3 nucleotides: TGTGCCAGCAGTGAGGGCCCCGGCGGTTATCAGCCCCAGCATTTT.

The chain combines TRBV14 with TRBJ1-1; D ambiguous. Trimming left V 4 bases short and J 5 bases short, with 17 bases between. This CDR3 comprises 15 residues. Germline CDR1 SGHDN, CDR2 FVKESK. This CDR3 reads CASSLLRQSGTEAFF. The CDR3 DNA reads as TGTGCCAGCAGCCTTCTTAGACAAAGTGGTACTGAAGCTTTCTTT.

The chain uses TRBV19 and TRBJ2-1; D is uncertain. This CDR3 spans 14 amino acids. Per the germline V gene, CDR1 is LNHDA and CDR2 is SQIVND (reference sequence). The V end was cut by 6 bases, the J end by 9 bases, with 18 bases between. In DNA, the CDR3 is TGTGCCAGTAGAAGTTTGGCCGCAGTCGGTGAGCAGTTCTTC. It yields the protein CASRSLAAVGEQFF. Filled out from reference TRBV19 and TRBJ2-1, the complete variable domain reads DGGITQSPKYLFRKEGQNVTLSCEQNLNHDAMYWYRQDPGQGLRLIYYSQIVNDFQKGDIAEGYSVSREKKESFPLTVTSAQKNPTAFYLCASRSLAAVGEQFFGPGTRLTVL.

This clone came up a few times. The chain combines TRBV5-1 with TRBJ2-1; the match to TRBD2 covers 9 bases. Germline V gives CDR1 SGHRS, CDR2 YFSETQ. This CDR3 comprises 16 residues. The ends lost 4 bases at V and 9 bases at J; junction bases unmatched: 14. The CDR3 is CASSVRGGQDSGEQFF. The CDR3 DNA reads as TGCGCCAGCAGCGTGCGGGGGGGCCAGGATTCCGGTGAGCAGTTCTTC.

The chain carries TRBV4-2 and TRBJ2-7, with D perhaps matching TRBD1 or TRBD2 (5 bases each). Germline CDR1 is LGHNA and CDR2 is YNFKEQ. The CDR3 contains 13 residues. Trimming left V 4 bases short and J 7 bases short, with 14 bases between. The CDR3 spells CASSLSPGPEQYF. Written as DNA, the CDR3 is TGTGCCAGCAGCCTCTCACCGGGGCCAGAGCAGTACTTC.

The V and J genes are TRBV5-1 and TRBJ2-3, with 7 bases aligning to TRBD1. The CDR3 extends over 16 amino acids. Per the germline V gene, CDR1 is SGHRS and CDR2 is YFSETQ. V was clipped by 5 bases and J by 1 base; unmatched bases: 10. The DNA for the CDR3 is TGCGCCAGCAGTTTGATTGTTACAGGGGGCACAGATACGCAGTATTTT. This sequence encodes CASSLIVTGGTDTQYF.

CDR3 nucleotide sequence: TGTGCCAGCAGTTCTCGAAGCGGACAATTCATGAACACTGAAGCTTTCTTT. Encoded protein: CASSSRSGQFMNTEAFF. The chain links TRBV28 to TRBJ1-1; TRBD1 might be the D (5 bases). The germline gives CDR1 MDHEN, CDR2 SYDVKM. CDR3 size: 17 residues. V was pared by 4 bases and J by 0 bases, with 18 bases between.

A word on this clone: At the DNA level, this CDR3 is encoded by other sequences in the same sample as well. This chain links TRBV5-1 with TRBJ1-1, with TRBD1 identical over 7 bases. J lost 1 base, V lost 4 bases, and 4 bases had no gene match. Germline CDR1 SGHRS, CDR2 YFSETQ. CDR3 length equals 14 residues. CDR3 protein: CASSLRQGNTEAFF. CDR3 coding DNA: TGCGCCAGCAGCCTGAGACAGGGGAACACTGAAGCTTTCTTT.